The 21 T cell receptor beta chains in this list originate from one sample, sequenced in a study of control samples from healthy donors and cancer patients. Clones were sequenced by immunoSEQ multiplex PCR, and TCRdb holds only the in-frame ones, with some missing. The data hold approximately 100,000 clones, with around 90% observed a single time. The sequenced sample was blood. All receptors come from a human donor in good health. The donor label of this sample is uncertain.

The chain couples TRBV2 to TRBJ1-5; D possibly corresponds to TRBD1 (6 bases). This CDR3 has 13 amino acids. The germline V gene has CDR1 SNHLY and CDR2 FYNNEI. V lost 3 bases and J lost 7, with 10 bases in between. The CDR3: CASSEEGVQPQHF. CDR3 nucleotide sequence: TGTGCCAGCAGTGAGGAGGGGGTCCAGCCCCAGCATTTT.

The V gene is TRBV14, the J gene TRBJ1-1, with 8 bases identical to TRBD1. V gave up 4 bases and J gave up 3 bases; unmatched junction bases: 10. Germline V gives CDR1 SGHDN, CDR2 FVKESK. The CDR3 totals 16 residues. DNA for the CDR3: TGTGCCAGCAGCCTCGGACAGGGTAGTTTGGACACTGAAGCTTTCTTT. The encoded protein is CASSLGQGSLDTEAFF.

This chain joins TRBV7-9 and TRBJ2-7, with a weak D call TRBD2 (7 bases). CDR3 size: 16 residues. V was cut by 7 bases and J by 3 bases, with 22 bases left in between. Per the germline V gene, CDR1 is SEHNR and CDR2 is FQNEAQ (reference sequence). The CDR3 sequence is CASTPDGGGLLYEQYF. In DNA form, the CDR3 reads TGTGCCAGCACCCCGGACGGCGGGGGCCTCCTCTACGAGCAGTACTTC.

V usage is TRBV5-4 and J usage is TRBJ2-7, with unresolved D. The germline V gene encodes CDR1 SGHNT and CDR2 YYREEE (reference sequence). Trimming removed 4 bases from V and 1 base from J, with 9 bases in between. CDR3 length equals 13 residues. The CDR3 loop reads CASSPYPSYEQYF. In DNA form, the CDR3 reads TGTGCCAGCAGCCCCTACCCGTCCTACGAGCAGTACTTC.

This chain links TRBV14 with TRBJ1-1; no clear D gene. Germline V CDR1 and CDR2: SGHDN, FVKESK. Trimming removed 0 bases from V and 4 bases from J, with 9 bases in between. The CDR3 has 14 amino acids. Written as DNA, the CDR3 is TGTGCCAGCAGCCAAGATCTGGGGTCCACTGAAGCTTTCTTT. Translation gives CASSQDLGSTEAFF.

The V gene is TRBV5-4, the J gene TRBJ2-3, with D possibly being TRBD2 (7 bases). Germline V CDR1 and CDR2: SGHNT, YYREEE (reference sequence). The CDR3 spans 15 residues. Deletions cut 3 bases from V and 4 bases from J, with 15 bases between. CDR3 protein: CASSWYRGAPDTQYF. CDR3 bases: TGTGCCAGCAGCTGGTATCGGGGGGCCCCAGATACGCAGTATTTT. The full variable domain, rest sourced from reference TRBV5-4 and TRBJ2-3, is ETGVTQSPTHLIKTRGQQVTLRCSSQSGHNTVSWYQQALGQGPQFIFQYYREEENGRGNFPPRFSGLQFPNYSSELNVNALELDDSALYLCASSWYRGAPDTQYFGPGTRLTVL.

This chain uses TRBV2 with TRBJ1-4, with D uncertain. This CDR3 is built from 12 residues. V lost 4 bases to trimming and J lost 0 bases, with 0 bases between them. The germline CDR1 and CDR2 sequences are SNHLY and FYNNEI. CDR3 in DNA: TGTGCCAGCAGTGCAACTAATGAAAAACTGTTTTTT. Protein: CASSATNEKLFF.

The rearrangement links TRBV6-6 to TRBJ2-3; no clear D gene. Germline V gene sequence: CDR1 MNHNY, CDR2 SVGAGI (reference sequence). V was cut by 0 bases and J by 2 bases, with 6 bases left in between. The CDR3 is made up of 14 amino acids. CDR3 region: CASSYSGHTDTQYF. The CDR3 DNA follows: TGTGCCAGCAGTTACTCGGGCCACACAGATACGCAGTATTTT.

This clone was recorded only once. V is TRBV9 and J is TRBJ2-5; D remains ambiguous. The ends were cut back, 3 bases at V and 1 base at J, with 7 bases in the middle. This CDR3 region has 13 residues. Germline loops: CDR1 SGDLS, CDR2 YYNGEE. CDR3 loop: CASSGQSQETQYF. The DNA of the CDR3 is TGTGCCAGCAGCGGCCAGTCCCAAGAGACCCAGTACTTC.

This chain uses TRBV9 with TRBJ2-3; 8 bases align to TRBD1. V was clipped by 4 bases and J by 2 bases; unmatched bases: 9. This CDR3 has 16 residues. Germline loops: CDR1 SGDLS, CDR2 YYNGEE. CDR3 amino acids: CASSNWGQEITDTQYF. The CDR3 DNA reads as TGTGCCAGCAGCAACTGGGGACAGGAGATCACAGATACGCAGTATTTT.

The chain links TRBV4-3 to TRBJ1-3; D is possibly TRBD1 (5 bases). V lost 1 base to trimming and J lost 2 bases, with 12 bases between them. Germline CDR1 is LGHNA and CDR2 is YSLEER. The CDR3 length is 16 residues. Written as DNA, the CDR3 is TGCGCCAGCAGCCAAGGGGCTGGGGGAACTGGAAACACCATATATTTT. It is translated as CASSQGAGGTGNTIYF.

V gene TRBV14 combines with J gene TRBJ2-2; 10 bases line up with TRBD1. V was clipped by 8 bases and J by 2 bases; unmatched bases: 11. Looked up from germline, CDR1 is SGHDN and CDR2 is FVKESK. This CDR3 spans 17 amino acids. For the CDR3, the DNA is TGTGCCAGCTCCGACAGGGGGCGAGGGCGCAACACCGGGGAGCTGTTTTTT. As protein: CASSDRGRGRNTGELFF.

The rearrangement uses TRBV10-1 and TRBJ2-2, with 7 bases that match TRBD1. V trimming: 5 bases; J trimming: 3 bases; junction bases outside the gene matches: 6. The germline V gene has CDR1 WNHNN and CDR2 SYGVQD (reference sequence). This CDR3 is built from 15 residues. The CDR3 here is CASSKGQRDTGELFF. The CDR3 DNA follows: TGCGCCAGCAGTAAGGGACAGCGAGACACCGGGGAGCTGTTTTTT.

In DNA form, the CDR3 reads TGTGCCAGCAGTTCTCGGGCTGACCGGAGTAATCAGCCCCAGCATTTT. Its protein product is CASSSRADRSNQPQHF. The chain uses TRBV27 and TRBJ1-5; D is unclear. CDR3 length: 16 amino acids. V lost 4 bases to trimming and J lost 4 bases, with 17 bases between them. CDR1 and CDR2 (germline): MNHEY, SMNVEV (reference sequence).

This chain links TRBV5-1 with TRBJ1-2, with D possibly matching TRBD1 (5 bases). Per the germline V gene, CDR1 is SGHRS and CDR2 is YFSETQ. Trimming took off 4 bases at V and 8 bases at J, with 27 bases between the two ends. The CDR3 has 17 residues. The CDR3 nucleotides are TGCGCCAGCAGCCCCCCCCAAATCCAGGGAGGATCGGGCGGCTACACCTTC. As protein: CASSPPQIQGGSGGYTF.

The chain links TRBV28 to TRBJ1-1; the D gene is possibly TRBD1 (6 bases). Germline CDR1 and CDR2: MDHEN and SYDVKM. The ends were cut back, 5 bases at V and 6 bases at J, with 10 bases in the middle. CDR3 length: 12 residues. The CDR3 region is CASSAQGSEAFF. The CDR3 DNA follows: TGTGCCAGCAGTGCACAGGGATCTGAAGCTTTCTTT.

This chain uses TRBV7-6 with TRBJ2-7, with a tentative D call TRBD1 (6 bases). Trimming took off 5 bases at V and 0 bases at J, with 14 bases between the two ends. From germline, CDR1 is SGHVS and CDR2 FNYEAQ. CDR3 size: 15 residues. The CDR3 protein is CASSKQTGGSYEQYF. CDR3 in DNA: TGTGCCAGCAGCAAACAGACAGGAGGCTCCTACGAGCAGTACTTC.

The V and J genes are TRBV5-4 and TRBJ1-2, with 7 bases fitting TRBD1. Trimming took 2 bases from V and 3 from J; bases not matched to a gene: 7. CDR1 is SGHNT and CDR2 is YYREEE in the germline V gene (reference sequence). This CDR3 is built from 15 residues. DNA of the CDR3: TGTGCCAGCAGCTTTCGGACAGGTTGGGACTATGGCTACACCTTC. This sequence encodes CASSFRTGWDYGYTF.

The chain recombines TRBV2 with TRBJ2-7; D remains unclear. This CDR3 contains 13 residues. Germline values: CDR1 SNHLY, CDR2 FYNNEI. Trimming left V 7 bases short and J 3 bases short, with 13 bases between. CDR3 loop: CASTRGSGYEQYF. The CDR3 DNA is TGTGCCAGCACGCGCGGTAGTGGCTACGAGCAGTACTTC.

The rearrangement links TRBV19 to TRBJ1-1; a possible D gene is TRBD1 (5 bases). V lost 5 bases, J lost 4 bases, and 14 bases lay in between. CDR3 length: 14 residues. In germline, CDR1 is LNHDA, CDR2 SQIVND (reference sequence). This CDR3 reads CASSQGTRATEAFF. CDR3 nucleotide sequence: TGTGCCAGTAGTCAGGGAACACGTGCCACTGAAGCTTTCTTT.

V and J are TRBV29-1 and TRBJ2-1; D might be TRBD1 (5 bases). Germline-derived CDR1 and CDR2 are SQVTM and ANQGSEA. The CDR3 consists of 14 residues. The V end was cut by 4 bases, the J end by 0 bases, with 10 bases between. CDR3 protein: CSVAGPNSYNEQFF. For the CDR3, the DNA is TGCAGCGTTGCAGGGCCCAACTCCTACAATGAGCAGTTCTTC.